The clone carrying this TCR beta chain has only a few counts. Its antigen remains unknown. This specimen comes from a study of CD8 T cells in ankylosing spondylitis. Study-wide results and limits: There was reportedly significant enrichment of clones that were disease-linked in matched ankylosing spondylitis synovial fluid. Relatively rare in peripheral blood, disease-linked clones were also CD8+. Apparently characteristic of ankylosing spondylitis blood was a TCR beta motif (about eight highly homologous variants).

Germline CDR1 reads MNHEY; CDR2 reads SMNVEV (reference sequence). The CDR3 has 15 residues. V was pared by 2 bases and J by 4 bases, with 4 bases of the junction left unmatched. TCRdb re-derived calls from the 5' RACE reads in MiXCR, one entry per CDR3 protein. This table has 90,000 to 120,000 distinct CDR3 sequences, around 24% appearing once. The chain recombines TRBV27 with TRBJ2-2; TRBD1 agrees at 7 bases. This clonotype was sampled from a male donor with ankylosing spondylitis. The material sequenced was synovial fluid, either unsorted or a sorted T cell fraction (not recorded which). The CDR3 here is CASSLRGLGTGELFF. The CDR3 DNA reads TGTGCCAGCAGTTTAAGGGGGCTCGGCACCGGGGAGCTGTTTTTT.